This T cell receptor (beta chain) was profiled in a study of neurological immune-mediated disorders. General study points: No CDR3 amino acid sequences were shared by expanded clones across subjects, suggesting private repertoires in all groups.

5'RACE generated cDNA with 10-nucleotide random UMIs. TCRdb passed the 5' RACE reads through MiXCR, listing each CDR3 protein once. The table includes approximately 80,000 distinct CDR3 sequences, about 5.6% detected once. V was trimmed by 6 bases and J by 4 bases, leaving 18 bases between them. This CDR3 comprises 15 residues. From germline, CDR1 is SNHLY and CDR2 FYNNEI. The time point is: longitudinal time-point 2. The sample holds many counts of this clonotype. Its antigen remains unknown. The sequenced sample was PBMCs. The sequence was collected from a woman aged 60-75 years with multiple sclerosis. This sequence joins TRBV2 and TRBJ2-5; perhaps TRBD1 as D (6 bases). The CDR3 protein is CASRASRGTGETQYF. As DNA, the CDR3 is TGTGCCAGCAGAGCCAGTAGGGGGACGGGAGAGACCCAGTACTTC. The full variable domain, rest sourced from reference TRBV2 and TRBJ2-5, is EPEVTQTPSHQVTQMGQEVILRCVPISNHLYFYWYRQILGQKVEFLVSFYNNEISEKSEIFDDQFSVERPDGSNFTLKIRSTKLEDSAMYFCASRASRGTGETQYFGPGTRLLVL.